The T cell receptor (beta chain) under discussion was sequenced for a study of beta chain features in type 1 diabetes (dated by TCRdb to the late 2010s). For context, the study as a whole: No differences in mean age, gender distribution, total cell number or subset yield were found between patients and healthy donors. Across all samples, about 110 million sorted cells were examined, and cell number per subset correlated strongly with RNA yield. Naive and central memory subsets were obtained from all 30 or so donors, but regulatory and stem cell-like memory subsets were isolated from only 8 patients and about 8 healthy donors. In the study, recently diagnosed type 1 diabetes patients and matched healthy donors were compared on the TCRB repertoires of their sorted circulating CD4+ T cell subsets.

Taken from cysteine to phenylalanine, the CDR3 has 14 residues. Only CDR3 DNA remains: 42 bases, in frame from the first base. The germline ends are 16 bases apart after V is trimmed by 7 bases and J by 4 bases. CDR1 and CDR2, per the germline V gene, are SGHAT and FQNNGV. A note on this clone: Its antigen is currently not known. Base qualities are not at hand, and no much larger clone is one base apart.

A single peripheral blood draw of about 116 mL on average was collected from each donor into heparinised tubes. A BD FACSAria II and a panel including CD45RO, CCR7, CD25, CD127, CD95 and CD27 were used to sort naive, central memory, regulatory and stem cell-like memory CD4+ T cells. Purity was above 98% for every sorted population. PBMCs were isolated immediately by Lymphoprep density gradient centrifugation and stained directly without culture. Samples were stained and sorted in pairs, with one healthy donor and one patient per experiment, so that batch effects were minimized. All of the isolated RNA was reverse transcribed with the High Capacity cDNA Reverse Transcription Kit, so expressed TCRB transcripts were sequenced. Deep immunoSEQ sequencing was performed on naive, central memory and regulatory T cell samples, with an average of about 3.57 million total reads per sample. Sorted cells were lysed in RLT buffer, and RNA was extracted using DNase-treated RNeasy Micro or Mini kits according to cell number. To prevent cross-contamination, every cell subset was processed on its own, while patient and healthy donor samples were processed together. The immunoSEQ multiplex PCR was used to amplify TCRB sequences from cDNA, yielding 87-bp fragments that span the CDR3 region. The amplicons were sequenced using the Illumina HiSeq platform. The original methods were these. Synthetic template baselines were used to correct PCR bias computationally, reads within Hamming distance 2 were collapsed, and singletons that could not be merged were discarded. By aligning reads against IMGT, V, D and J genes, CDR3 length, and insertions or deletions at six rearrangement sites were assigned. Clonotype counts were normalized to sorted cell number within each subset before computing true diversity and Gini coefficients with the tcR R package. Repertoire sharing was quantified using the overlap coefficient calculated on TCRB nucleotide sequences. As a proxy for the pre-selection repertoire, out-of-frame TCRB sequences from naive cells were analyzed. Imported from immuneACCESS, the table was reduced by TCRdb to in-frame sequences with V and J called. These copies leave out some clones; in studies compared against another copy, an unresolved V gene accounts for under half, and the cause of the remainder is not known. From that table come the V and J calls and clone size; the DNA was used to work out D and trimming. The table for this sample lists some 900,000 clones; roughly 15% of them were counted only once. The ten largest account for around 0.02% of the sample.

Overall study results and their limits: Naive, central memory and regulatory TCRB repertoires appeared more similar among patients than among healthy donors. Shorter templates might have been favored by PCR, but patient and control samples were amplified and corrected together, so both groups would have been affected equally by any skew. In all four CD4+ subsets, TCRB CDR3 length was moderately but significantly shorter in type 1 diabetes patients. Because the HLA sub-analyses included only small numbers of individuals, any influence of HLA type on TCRB rearrangement was left unresolved. Because cDNA was sequenced instead of genomic DNA, highly expressing activated cells could be over-represented, though the groups showed no difference in activation or CD3 levels. At VDJ recombination sites, type 1 diabetes patients had fewer insertions and more deleted nucleotides, which implies abnormalities in thymic rearrangement.

The TCR comes from a woman aged 18-29 years in good health. The chain is encoded by TRBV11-2 joined to TRBJ2-5; no D segment can be confidently identified. The sequencing input was naive CD4+ T cells from blood. Explained via the paper, the cell subset or site label denotes: true naive CD4+ T cells. The DNA sequence follows: TGTGCCAGCACCAACGTCCTAGTCTTAGAGACCCAGTACTTC. This codes for CASTNVLVLETQYF.